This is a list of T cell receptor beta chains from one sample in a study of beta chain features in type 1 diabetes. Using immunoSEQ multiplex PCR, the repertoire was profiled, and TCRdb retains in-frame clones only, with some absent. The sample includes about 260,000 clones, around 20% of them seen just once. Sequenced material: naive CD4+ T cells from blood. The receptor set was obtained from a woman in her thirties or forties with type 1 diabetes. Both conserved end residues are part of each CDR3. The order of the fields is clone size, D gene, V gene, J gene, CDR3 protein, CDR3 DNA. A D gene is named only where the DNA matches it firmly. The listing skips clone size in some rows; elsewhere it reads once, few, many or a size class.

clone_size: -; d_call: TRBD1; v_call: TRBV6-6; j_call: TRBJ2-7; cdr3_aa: CASSLQGDSYEQYF; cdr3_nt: TGTGCCAGCAGTCTACAGGGGGACTCCTACGAGCAGTACTTC
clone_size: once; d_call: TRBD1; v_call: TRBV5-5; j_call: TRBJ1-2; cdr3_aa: CASSGQGADYGYTF; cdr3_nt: TGTGCCAGCAGCGGACAGGGAGCCGACTATGGCTACACCTTC
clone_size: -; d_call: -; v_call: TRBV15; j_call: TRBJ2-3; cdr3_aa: CATSSGSTDTQYF; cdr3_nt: TGTGCCACCAGCAGCGGGAGCACAGATACGCAGTATTTT
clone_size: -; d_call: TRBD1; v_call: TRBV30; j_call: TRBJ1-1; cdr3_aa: CAWTNRGSTEAFF; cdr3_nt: TGTGCCTGGACTAACAGGGGCTCCACTGAAGCTTTCTTT
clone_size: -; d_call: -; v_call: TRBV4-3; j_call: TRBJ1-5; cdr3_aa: CASSQSRDQPQHF; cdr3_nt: TGCGCCAGCAGCCAAAGCAGGGATCAGCCCCAGCATTTT
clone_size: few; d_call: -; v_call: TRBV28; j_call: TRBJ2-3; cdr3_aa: CASSLATESTDTQYF; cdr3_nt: TGTGCCAGCAGTTTGGCAACGGAGAGCACAGATACGCAGTATTTT
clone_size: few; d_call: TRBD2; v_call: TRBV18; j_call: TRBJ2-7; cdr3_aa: CASSREGVSEQYF; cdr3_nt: TGTGCCAGCTCGCGGGAGGGTGTTTCCGAGCAGTACTTC
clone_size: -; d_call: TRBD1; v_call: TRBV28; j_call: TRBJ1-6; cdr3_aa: CASTPTGMLDNSPLHF; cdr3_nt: TGTGCCAGCACCCCGACAGGGATGCTGGACAATTCACCCCTCCACTTT
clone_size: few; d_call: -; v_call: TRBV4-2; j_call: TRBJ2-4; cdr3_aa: CASSQRGEGLAKNIQYF; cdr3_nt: TGTGCCAGCAGCCAAAGAGGCGAGGGTCTAGCCAAAAACATTCAGTACTTC
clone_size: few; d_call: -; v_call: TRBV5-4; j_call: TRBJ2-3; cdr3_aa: CASSFAGDDTQYF; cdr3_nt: TGTGCCAGCAGCTTCGCAGGGGATGATACGCAGTATTTT
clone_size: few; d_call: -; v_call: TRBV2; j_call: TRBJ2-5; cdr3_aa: CASSLEGYGTQYF; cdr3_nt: TGTGCCAGCAGTCTCGAGGGTTATGGGACCCAGTACTTC
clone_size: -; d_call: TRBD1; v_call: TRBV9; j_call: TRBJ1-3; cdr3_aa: CASSVGTGVGNTIYF; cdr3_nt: TGTGCCAGCAGCGTAGGGACAGGTGTTGGAAACACCATATATTTT
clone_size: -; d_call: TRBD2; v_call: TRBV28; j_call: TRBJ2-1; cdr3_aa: CASSWGSGGAIYNEQFF; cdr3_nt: TGTGCCAGCAGTTGGGGTAGCGGGGGGGCCATCTACAATGAGCAGTTCTTC
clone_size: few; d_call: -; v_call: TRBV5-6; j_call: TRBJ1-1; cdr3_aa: CASRLHPNTEAFF; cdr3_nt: TGTGCCAGCAGATTACATCCGAACACTGAAGCTTTCTTT
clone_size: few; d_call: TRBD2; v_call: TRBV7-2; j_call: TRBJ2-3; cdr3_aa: CASSFVGGGYTDTQYF; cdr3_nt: TGTGCCAGCAGCTTTGTTGGGGGGGGGTACACAGATACGCAGTATTTT
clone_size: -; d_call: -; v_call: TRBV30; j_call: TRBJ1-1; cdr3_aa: CAWRRSLPPLNTEAFF; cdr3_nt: TGTGCCTGGAGACGGTCGCTCCCTCCACTGAACACTGAAGCTTTCTTT
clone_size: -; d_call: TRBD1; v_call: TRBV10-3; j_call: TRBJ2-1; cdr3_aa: CATVMTGDSYNEQFF; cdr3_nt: TGTGCCACCGTCATGACAGGGGACTCCTACAATGAGCAGTTCTTC
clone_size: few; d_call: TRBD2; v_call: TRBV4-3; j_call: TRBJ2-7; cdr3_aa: CASSQEISGDEQYF; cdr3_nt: TGCGCCAGCAGCCAAGAGATTAGCGGGGACGAGCAGTACTTC
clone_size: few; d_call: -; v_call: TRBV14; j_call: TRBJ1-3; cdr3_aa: CASSQEGHWTTGRNTIYF; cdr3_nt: TGTGCCAGCAGCCAAGAGGGACACTGGACCACTGGGAGAAACACCATATATTTT
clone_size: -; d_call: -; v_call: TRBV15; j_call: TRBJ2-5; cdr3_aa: CATSREGGGHQETQYF; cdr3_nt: TGTGCCACCAGCAGAGAGGGCGGAGGTCACCAAGAGACCCAGTACTTC
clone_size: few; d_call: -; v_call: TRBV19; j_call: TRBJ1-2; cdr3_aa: CASSMAGNYGYTF; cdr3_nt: TGTGCCAGTAGTATGGCAGGGAACTATGGCTACACCTTC
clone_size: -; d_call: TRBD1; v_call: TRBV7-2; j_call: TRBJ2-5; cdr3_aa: CASSSTDRTWETQYF; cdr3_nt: TGTGCCAGCAGCTCCACGGACAGGACATGGGAGACCCAGTACTTC
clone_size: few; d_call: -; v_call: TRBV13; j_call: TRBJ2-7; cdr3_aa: CASSLGKPVHEQYF; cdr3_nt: TGTGCCAGCAGCTTAGGCAAACCGGTCCACGAGCAGTACTTC
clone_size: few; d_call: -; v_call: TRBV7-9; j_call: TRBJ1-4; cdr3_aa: CASSPSDEKLFF; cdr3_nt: TGTGCCAGCAGCCCTTCGGATGAAAAACTGTTTTTT
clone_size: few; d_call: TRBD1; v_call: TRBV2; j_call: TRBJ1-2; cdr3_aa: CASRRGGQGIQRYGYTF; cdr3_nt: TGTGCCAGCCGAAGGGGGGGACAGGGAATCCAACGCTATGGCTACACCTTC
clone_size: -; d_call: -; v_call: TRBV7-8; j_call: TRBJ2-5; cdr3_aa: CASSYDRNSETQYF; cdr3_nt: TGTGCCAGCAGCTACGACAGGAATTCAGAGACCCAGTACTTC
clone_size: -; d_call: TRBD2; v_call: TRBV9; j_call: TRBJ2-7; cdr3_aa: CASSEGLAVEQYF; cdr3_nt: TGTGCCAGCAGCGAAGGACTAGCTGTCGAGCAGTACTTC
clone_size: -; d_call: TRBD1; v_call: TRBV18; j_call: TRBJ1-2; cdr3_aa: CASSPRDRDGYGYTF; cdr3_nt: TGTGCCAGCTCACCGCGGGACAGGGACGGGTATGGCTACACCTTC
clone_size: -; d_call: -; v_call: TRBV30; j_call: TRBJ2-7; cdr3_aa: CAWSGGIEQYF; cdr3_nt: TGTGCCTGGTCCGGGGGTATCGAGCAGTACTTC
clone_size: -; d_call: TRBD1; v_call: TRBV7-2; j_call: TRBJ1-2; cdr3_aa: CASSPTGGAYYGYTF; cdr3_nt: TGTGCCAGCAGCCCGACAGGGGGCGCGTACTATGGCTACACCTTC
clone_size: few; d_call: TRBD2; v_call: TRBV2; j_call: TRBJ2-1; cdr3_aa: CASSGDYFREQFF; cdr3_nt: TGTGCCAGCAGTGGGGACTATTTTCGTGAGCAGTTCTTC
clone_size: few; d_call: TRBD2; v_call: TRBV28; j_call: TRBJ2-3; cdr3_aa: CASTSAGASTQYF; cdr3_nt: TGTGCCAGCACCTCAGCGGGAGCGTCTACGCAGTATTTT
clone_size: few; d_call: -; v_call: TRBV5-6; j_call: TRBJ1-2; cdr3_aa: CASSLVRDTGYTF; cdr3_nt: TGTGCCAGCAGCTTGGTGAGGGATACGGGCTACACCTTC
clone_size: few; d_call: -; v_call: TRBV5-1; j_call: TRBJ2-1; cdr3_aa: CASSLKVGQGNEQFF; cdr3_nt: TGCGCCAGCAGCTTGAAGGTGGGACAAGGGAATGAGCAGTTCTTC
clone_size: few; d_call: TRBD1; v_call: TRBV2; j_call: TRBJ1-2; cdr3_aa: CASSAGGAYGYTF; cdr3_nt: TGTGCCAGCAGTGCAGGGGGCGCCTATGGCTACACCTTC
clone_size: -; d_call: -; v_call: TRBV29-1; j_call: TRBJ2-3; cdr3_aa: CSVARGTDTQYF; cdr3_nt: TGCAGCGTTGCCAGGGGAACAGATACGCAGTATTTT
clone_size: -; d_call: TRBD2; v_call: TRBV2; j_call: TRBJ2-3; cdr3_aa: CASREGTQYF; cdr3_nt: TGTGCCAGCCGGGAGGGTACGCAGTATTTT
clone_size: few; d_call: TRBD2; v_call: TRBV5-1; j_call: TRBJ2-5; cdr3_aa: CASSLASGAEGTQYF; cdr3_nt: TGCGCCAGCAGCTTGGCGAGCGGGGCCGAAGGGACCCAGTACTTC
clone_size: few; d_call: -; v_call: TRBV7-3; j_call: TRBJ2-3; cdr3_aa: CASSPGSHTDTQYF; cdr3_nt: TGTGCCAGCAGCCCCGGGTCACACACAGATACGCAGTATTTT
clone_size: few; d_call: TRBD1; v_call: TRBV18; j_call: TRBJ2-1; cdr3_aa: CASSLTGILSNEQFF; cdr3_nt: TGTGCCAGCTCCTTGACAGGGATTTTGTCCAATGAGCAGTTCTTC
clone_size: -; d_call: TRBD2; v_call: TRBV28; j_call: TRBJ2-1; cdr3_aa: CATQWGGLGNEQFF; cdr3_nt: TGTGCCACTCAGTGGGGAGGGCTGGGCAATGAGCAGTTCTTC
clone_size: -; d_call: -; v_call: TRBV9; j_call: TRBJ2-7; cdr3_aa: CASSLGGQYEQYF; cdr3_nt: TGTGCCAGCAGCCTGGGGGGGCAATACGAGCAGTACTTC
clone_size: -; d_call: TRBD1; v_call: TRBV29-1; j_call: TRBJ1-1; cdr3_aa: CSAFHRDRNTEAFF; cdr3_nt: TGCAGCGCCTTCCACCGGGACAGGAACACTGAAGCTTTCTTT
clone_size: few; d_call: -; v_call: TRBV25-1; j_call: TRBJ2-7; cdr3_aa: CASSKGRGMIPYEQYF; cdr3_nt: TGTGCCAGCAGTAAGGGAAGAGGGATGATCCCCTACGAGCAGTACTTC
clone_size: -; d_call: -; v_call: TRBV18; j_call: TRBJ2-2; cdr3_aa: CASSPPGLANTGELFF; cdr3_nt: TGTGCCAGCTCACCACCCGGCCTAGCGAACACCGGGGAGCTGTTTTTT
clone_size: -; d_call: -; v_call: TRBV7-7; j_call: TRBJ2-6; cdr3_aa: CASSLYSSGANVLTF; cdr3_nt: TGTGCCAGCAGCCTTTACAGTTCTGGGGCCAACGTCCTGACTTTC
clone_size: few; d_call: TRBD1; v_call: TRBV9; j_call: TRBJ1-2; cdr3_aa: CASSRQGSYGYTF; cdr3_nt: TGTGCCAGCAGCCGACAGGGAAGCTATGGCTACACCTTC
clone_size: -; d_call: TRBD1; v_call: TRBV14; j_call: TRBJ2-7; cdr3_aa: CASSRGQGDLYEQYF; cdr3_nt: TGTGCCAGCAGCCGTGGACAGGGGGATCTCTACGAGCAGTACTTC